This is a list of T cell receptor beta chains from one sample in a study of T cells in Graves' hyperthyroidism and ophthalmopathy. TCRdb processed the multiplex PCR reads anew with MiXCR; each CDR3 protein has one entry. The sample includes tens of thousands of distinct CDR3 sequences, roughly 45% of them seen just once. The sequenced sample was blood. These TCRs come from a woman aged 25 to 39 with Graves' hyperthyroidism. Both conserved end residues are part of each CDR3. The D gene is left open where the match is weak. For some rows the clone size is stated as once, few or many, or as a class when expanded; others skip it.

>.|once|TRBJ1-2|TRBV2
TGTGCCAGCAGTGACCACAGGGAAGGGGACTATGGCTACACCTTC
CASSDHREGDYGYTF
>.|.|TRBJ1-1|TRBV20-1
TGCAGTGCCGAGGGGGAAGAAGAAGCTTTCTTT
CSAEGEEEAFF
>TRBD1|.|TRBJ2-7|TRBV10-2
TGCGCCAGCACTGACAGGGGGTACGAGCAGTACTTC
CASTDRGYEQYF
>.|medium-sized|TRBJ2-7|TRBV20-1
TGCAGTGCCGTCGACAGTGCTGGCTTCTACGAGCAGTACTTC
CSAVDSAGFYEQYF
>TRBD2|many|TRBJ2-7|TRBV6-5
TGTGCCAGCAGACTAGCGGGAGGGTCCTACGAGCAGTACTTC
CASRLAGGSYEQYF
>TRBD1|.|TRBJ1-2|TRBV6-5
TGTCCCAGCTGTCAAGGACAGGGCCACTATGGCTACACCTTC
CPSCQGQGHYGYTF
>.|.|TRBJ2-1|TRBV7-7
TGTGCTAAAGTAGAGGGGCCTGAGCAGTTCTTC
CAKVEGPEQFF
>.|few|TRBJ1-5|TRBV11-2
TGTGCCAGCAGCTTAACAGGGTATCAGCCCCAGCATTTT
CASSLTGYQPQHF
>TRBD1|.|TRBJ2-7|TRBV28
TGTGCCAGCAGTTTTCAGGGGGACGGCTCCTACGAGCAGTACTTC
CASSFQGDGSYEQYF
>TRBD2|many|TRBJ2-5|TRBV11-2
TGTGCCAGCAGCCTCATAGCGGGGGGACCCGAGACCCAGTACTTC
CASSLIAGGPETQYF
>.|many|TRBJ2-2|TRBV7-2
TGTGCCAGCAGCTTAACCCCCCGGGGGACGAACACCGGGGAGCTGTTTTTT
CASSLTPRGTNTGELFF
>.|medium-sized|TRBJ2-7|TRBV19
TGTGCCAGTAGTATAAAGGAGGGTTCCTACGAGCAGTACTTC
CASSIKEGSYEQYF
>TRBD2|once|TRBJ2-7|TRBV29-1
TGCAGCGTTGAGGTAGCGGGAGGGTTCGACGAGCAGTACTTC
CSVEVAGGFDEQYF
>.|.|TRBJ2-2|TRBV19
TGTGCCAGTAGTATTTCAGAGGGAGCAGTACCGCGGGAGCTGTTTTTT
CASSISEGAVPRELFF
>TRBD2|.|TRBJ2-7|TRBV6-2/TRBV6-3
TGTGCCAGCAGCGGACTGGCGGGGACTAACGAGCAGTGCTTC
CASSGLAGTNEQCF
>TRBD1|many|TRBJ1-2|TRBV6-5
TGTGCCGGCAGTAAGACAGGGCTTAGGGGTGGCTACACCTTC
CAGSKTGLRGGYTF
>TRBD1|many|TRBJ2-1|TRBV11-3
TGTGCCAGCAGCTTTTTCCCCGCAGGGGGCGTCTACAATGAGCAGTTCTTC
CASSFFPAGGVYNEQFF
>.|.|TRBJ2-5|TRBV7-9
TGTGCCAGCAGCTTAGGATCGTCCCAGTACTTC
CASSLGSSQYF
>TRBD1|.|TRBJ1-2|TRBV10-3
TGTGCCTTATCGCCCGGGACAGGGAGTGGCGGCTACACCTTC
CALSPGTGSGGYTF
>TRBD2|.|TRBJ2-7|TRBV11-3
TGTGTCAGCAGCAACATCAGACTAGCATACGAGCAGTACTTC
CVSSNIRLAYEQYF
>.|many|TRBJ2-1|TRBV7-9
TGTGCCAGCAGCTTAGACTCGGCGGGGTGGAGCTCCTACAATGAGCAGTTCTTC
CASSLDSAGWSSYNEQFF
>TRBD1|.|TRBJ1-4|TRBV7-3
TGTGCCAGCAGCCAAGGGGGCGCGAGCCCTAATGAAAAACTGTTTTTT
CASSQGGASPNEKLFF
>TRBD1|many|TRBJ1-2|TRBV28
TGTGCCAGCAGACCCGGGACAGGGGCTGGCTACACCTTC
CASRPGTGAGYTF
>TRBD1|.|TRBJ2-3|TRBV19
TGTGCCAGTAGTATACAGTTACAGGGGGCCTCAGATACGCAGTATTTT
CASSIQLQGASDTQYF
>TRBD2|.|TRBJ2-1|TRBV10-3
TGTGCCATCAGTGAGTCATTGGCGGGAGGGCCCAGTGAGCAGTTCTTC
CAISESLAGGPSEQFF
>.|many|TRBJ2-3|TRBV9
TGTGCCAGCAGCGTAGCCGGGGGCAAGAATACGCAGTATTTT
CASSVAGGKNTQYF
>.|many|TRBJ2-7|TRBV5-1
TGCGCCAGCAGCTTGGGGGACACTACCTACGAGCAGTACTTC
CASSLGDTTYEQYF
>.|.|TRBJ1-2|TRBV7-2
TGTGCCAGCAGCCCACTGACAGCTTACTATGGCTACACCTTC
CASSPLTAYYGYTF
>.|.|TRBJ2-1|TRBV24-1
TGTGCCACCGGGGGGACTCCAAAGGATGAGCAGTTCTTC
CATGGTPKDEQFF
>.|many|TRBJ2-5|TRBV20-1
TGCAGTGCTAGTGTCCCCAGCCAAGAGACCCAGTACTTC
CSASVPSQETQYF
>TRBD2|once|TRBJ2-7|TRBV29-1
TGCAGCGTTGTTCCTAGCGGGTCCTACGAGCAGTACTTC
CSVVPSGSYEQYF
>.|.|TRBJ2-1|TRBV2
TGTGCCAGCAGCGTTCCGCGGGTTTCCTACAATGAGCAGTTCTTC
CASSVPRVSYNEQFF
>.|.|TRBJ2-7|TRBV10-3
TGTGCCATCAGTGAGTCTACAGGGTTATTCGAGCAGTACTTC
CAISESTGLFEQYF
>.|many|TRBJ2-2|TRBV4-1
TGCGCCAGCAGCCAATCCCCCCGGGGAAGTCGGGGGGAGCTGTTTTTT
CASSQSPRGSRGELFF
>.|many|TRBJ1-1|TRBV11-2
TGTGCCAGCAGCTTAGCTGGGGGGCTAAACACTGAAGCTTTCTTT
CASSLAGGLNTEAFF
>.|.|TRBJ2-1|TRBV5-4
TGTGCCAGCAGTTTCAGTGAAGGCTCCCACAATGAGCAGTTCTTC
CASSFSEGSHNEQFF
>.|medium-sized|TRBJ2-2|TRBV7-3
TGTGCCAGCAGCTTGTGGAACGGCGGGGAGCTGTTTTTT
CASSLWNGGELFF
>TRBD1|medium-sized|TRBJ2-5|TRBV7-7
TGTGCTAGCAGCTCGACAGGGGGCGAGGAGACCCAGTACTTC
CASSSTGGEETQYF
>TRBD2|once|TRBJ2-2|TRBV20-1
TGCAGTGCTCCGAACAGCGGGGGCTCGAACACCGGGGAGCTGTCTTTT
CSAPNSGGSNTGELSF
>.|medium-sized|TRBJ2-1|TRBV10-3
TGTTCCACCGAGCCGGCTGTCAGGGGAGGATTTGATGAGCAGTTCTTC
CSTEPAVRGGFDEQFF
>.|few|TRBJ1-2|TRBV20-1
TGCAGTGCTAGAGTGGGGCAAACCGGGAATGGCTACACCTTC
CSARVGQTGNGYTF
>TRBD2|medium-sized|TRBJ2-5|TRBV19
TGTGCCAGTAGTGGAGAGGGACTAGCGGGAGTGGGAGAGACCCAGTACTTC
CASSGEGLAGVGETQYF
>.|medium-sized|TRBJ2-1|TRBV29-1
TGCAGCGTTGAAGAGCCCATTCAGGCTGAGCAGTTCTTC
CSVEEPIQAEQFF
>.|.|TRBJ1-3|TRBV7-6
TGTGCCAGCAGCCCCGGAACCGGAAACACCATATATTTT
CASSPGTGNTIYF
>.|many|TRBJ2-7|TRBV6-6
TGTGCCAGCAGTACTGAAGGCTACGAGCAGTACTTC
CASSTEGYEQYF